This T cell receptor beta chain was profiled in a study of CXCR3-negative and CXCR3-positive naive CD8 T cells. At the level of the study: Per library, roughly 1.4 +/- 0.3 million reads; roughly 150 million TRB reads overall.

A remark on this clonotype: The target antigen is unknown.

The libraries of TRB cDNA were constructed through 5' RACE using UMI labels. TCRdb reprocessed the 5' RACE reads and stores each CDR3 protein as one record, lacking DNA. Recorded for this sample: 150,000 or so distinct CDR3 sequences. The CDR3 spans 16 residues. The naive CD8+ gate required CD45RO-CCR7+CD27+CD95- phenotype. Study-level findings and limits: In CXCR3-positive naive cells, the TRB CDR3s were more hydrophobic than in CXCR3-negative naive cells. The study found comparably high diversity in both naive subsets and much lower diversity in memory CD8+ cells.

The material sequenced was naive CXCR3+ CD8+ T cells from blood. Stated subset: CD45RO-CCR7+CD27+CD95- naive CD8+ T cells expressing CXCR3 (TNR3+). The chain is built from TRBV12-3 or TRBV12-4 and TRBJ2-1; TCRdb lists TRBD2, though no DNA is available to test this call. The receptor comes from a human donor in good health. Some clones in this sample may be carry-over from other donors' samples. The CDR3: CASRGLAGGPPNEQFF.